The 9 T cell receptor beta chains below come from one sample, sequenced in a study of OX40 agonist ivuxolimab in advanced cancers. TCRdb's copy holds only in-frame clones and misses some; the assay was immunoSEQ multiplex PCR. The sample comprises 13,000 to 15,000 clones, 80% of which are singletons, and 30% to 45% rests with the top ten. Sequences were derived from CD4+ or CD8+ T cells sorted from blood, sampled in a trial of the OX40 agonist ivuxolimab. The receptors were sampled from an adult with an advanced solid tumor such as melanoma, head and neck, liver or kidney cancer.

This clone has just one count. The chain is built from TRBV28 and TRBJ1-5; D call uncertain. V gave up 3 bases and J gave up 0 bases, with 18 bases separating them. The CDR3 runs 18 residues. Germline loops: CDR1 MDHEN, CDR2 SYDVKM. As DNA, the CDR3 is TGTGCCAGCAGTTTGATCAGAGCCGACGTTTATAGCAATCAGCCCCAGCATTTT. Its protein is CASSLIRADVYSNQPQHF.

This sequence joins TRBV27 and TRBJ2-5; D gene ambiguous. Per germline, CDR1 MNHEY and CDR2 SMNVEV (reference sequence). V was pared by 6 bases and J by 7 bases, with 18 bases between. This CDR3 has 14 amino acids. The CDR3 protein is CASSPDASEVTQYF. The CDR3 bases are TGTGCCAGCAGCCCGGACGCGTCCGAGGTGACCCAGTACTTC.

The chain employs TRBV27 and TRBJ2-3; 13 nucleotides match TRBD2. With 6 bases clipped from V and 3 bases from J, the junction kept 0 bases outside the gene matches. The germline gives CDR1 MNHEY, CDR2 SMNVEV (reference sequence). CDR3 length: 14 residues. The CDR3 DNA is TGTGCCAGCAGGACTAGCGGGGGGACAGATACGCAGTATTTT. Its protein is CASRTSGGTDTQYF.

The V call is TRBV30, the J call TRBJ1-3; D not certain. Between the trimmed V and J ends, which lost 4 bases and 1 base, there was a span of 5 bases. CDR3 length: 12 residues. Germline CDR1 and CDR2: GTSNPN and SVGIG (reference sequence). CDR3 sequence (DNA): TGTGCCTGGAAGATATCTGGAAACACCATATATTTT. It codes for CAWKISGNTIYF.

The chain uses TRBV6-5 and TRBJ1-5, with D hard to call. With 8 bases removed from V and 5 bases from J, the gap between germline ends came to 4 bases. Germline CDR1 MNHEY, CDR2 SVGAGI. This CDR3 has 10 residues. The CDR3 loop reads CASDYQPQHF. The DNA of the CDR3 is TGTGCCAGCGATTATCAGCCCCAGCATTTT.

This clone has only one observation. The chain has TRBV2 and TRBJ1-2; a weak D match, TRBD1 (5 bases). Trimming left V 7 bases short and J 4 bases short, with 16 bases between. Per germline, CDR1 SNHLY and CDR2 FYNNEI. The CDR3 extends over 14 amino acids. CDR3 coding DNA: TGTGCCAGCATGCAGCTTCAGGGTGCCTATGGCTACACCTTC. Translated, it gives CASMQLQGAYGYTF.

The gene calls are TRBV28 and TRBJ1-1; possible D gene TRBD1, 6 bases. V gave up 4 bases and J gave up 1 base, with 13 bases separating them. The V gene's germline CDR1 is MDHEN and CDR2 SYDVKM. This CDR3 has 15 residues. CDR3 nucleotide sequence: TGTGCCAGCAGTTACCCCAGGACAGCGAACACTGAAGCTTTCTTT. Encoded protein: CASSYPRTANTEAFF. The full variable domain, in which reference TRBV28 and TRBJ1-1 provide the parts outside the CDR3, is DVKVTQSSRYLVKRTGEKVFLECVQDMDHENMFWYRQDPGLGLRLIYFSYDVKMKEKGDIPEGYSVSREKKERFSLILESASTNQTSMYLCASSYPRTANTEAFFGQGTRLTVV.

The chain couples TRBV25-1 to TRBJ2-7; TRBD1 might be the D (5 bases). V dropped 6 bases and J dropped 7 bases, with 13 bases sitting between them. Germline CDR1 reads MGHDK; CDR2 reads SYGVNS. CDR3 size: 12 residues. DNA of the CDR3: TGTGCCAGCAGAGGGGCGGCAGAAGAGCAGTACTTC. It codes for CASRGAAEEQYF.

The V gene is TRBV19, the J gene TRBJ2-1; 16 bases map to TRBD2. Trimming cost V 3 bases and J 6 bases; bases outside gene matches: 2. Germline lookup yields CDR1 LNHDA and CDR2 SQIVND (reference sequence). The CDR3 consists of 16 residues. CDR3 nucleotide sequence: TGTGCCAGTAGTATGGGACTAGCGGGGGGGCTCAATGAGCAGTTCTTC. Residues: CASSMGLAGGLNEQFF.